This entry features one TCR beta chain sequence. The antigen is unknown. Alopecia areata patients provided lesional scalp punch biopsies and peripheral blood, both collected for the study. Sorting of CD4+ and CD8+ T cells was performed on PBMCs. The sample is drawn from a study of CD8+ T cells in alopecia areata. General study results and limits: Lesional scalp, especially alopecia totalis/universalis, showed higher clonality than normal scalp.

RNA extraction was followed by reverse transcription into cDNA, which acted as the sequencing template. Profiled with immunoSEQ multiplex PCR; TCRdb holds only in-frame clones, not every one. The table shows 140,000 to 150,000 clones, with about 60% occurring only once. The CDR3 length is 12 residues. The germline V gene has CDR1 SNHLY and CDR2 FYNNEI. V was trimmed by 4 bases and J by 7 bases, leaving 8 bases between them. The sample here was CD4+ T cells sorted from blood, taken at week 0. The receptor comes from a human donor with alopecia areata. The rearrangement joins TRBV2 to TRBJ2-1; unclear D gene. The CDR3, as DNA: TGTGCCAGCAGTGGGGATAGTAATGAGCAGTTCTTC. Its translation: CASSGDSNEQFF. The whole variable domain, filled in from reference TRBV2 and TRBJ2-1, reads EPEVTQTPSHQVTQMGQEVILRCVPISNHLYFYWYRQILGQKVEFLVSFYNNEISEKSEIFDDQFSVERPDGSNFTLKIRSTKLEDSAMYFCASSGDSNEQFFGPGTRLTVL.